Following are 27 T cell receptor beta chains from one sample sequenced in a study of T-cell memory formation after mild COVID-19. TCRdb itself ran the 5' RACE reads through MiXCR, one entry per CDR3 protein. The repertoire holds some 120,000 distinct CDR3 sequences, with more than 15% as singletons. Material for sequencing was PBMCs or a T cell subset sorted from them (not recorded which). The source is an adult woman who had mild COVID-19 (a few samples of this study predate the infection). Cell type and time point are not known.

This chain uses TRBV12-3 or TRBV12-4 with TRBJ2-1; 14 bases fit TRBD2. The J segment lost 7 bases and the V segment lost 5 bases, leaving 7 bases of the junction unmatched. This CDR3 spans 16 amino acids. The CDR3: CASSLEGTSGRNEQFF. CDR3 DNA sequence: TGTGCCAGCAGTCTTGAGGGGACTAGCGGGAGAAATGAGCAGTTCTTC.

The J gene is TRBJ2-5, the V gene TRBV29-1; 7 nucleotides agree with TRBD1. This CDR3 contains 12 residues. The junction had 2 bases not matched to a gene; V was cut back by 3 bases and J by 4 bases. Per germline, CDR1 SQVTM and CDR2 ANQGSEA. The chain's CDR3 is CSVDRTGETQYF. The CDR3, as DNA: TGCAGCGTTGATCGGACAGGAGAGACCCAGTACTTC.

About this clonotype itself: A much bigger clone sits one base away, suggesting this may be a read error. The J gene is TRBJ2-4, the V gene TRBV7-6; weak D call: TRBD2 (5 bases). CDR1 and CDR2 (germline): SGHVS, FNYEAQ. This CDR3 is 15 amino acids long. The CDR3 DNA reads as TGTGCCAGCAGCCTCGGCCCAGCGGCCAAAAAAATTCAGTACTTC. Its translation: CASSLGPAAKKIQYF.

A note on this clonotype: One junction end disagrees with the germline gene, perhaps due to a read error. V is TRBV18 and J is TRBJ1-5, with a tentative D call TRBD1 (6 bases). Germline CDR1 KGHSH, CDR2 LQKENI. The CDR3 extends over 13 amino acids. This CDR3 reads CASSNDRNQPKHF. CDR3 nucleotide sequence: TGTGCCAGCTCTAACGACAGGAATCAGCCCAAGCATTTT.

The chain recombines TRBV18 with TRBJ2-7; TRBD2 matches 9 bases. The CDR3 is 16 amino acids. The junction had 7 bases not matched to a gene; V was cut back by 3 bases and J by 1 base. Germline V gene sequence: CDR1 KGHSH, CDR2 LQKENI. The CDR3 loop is CASSPIRTSASYEQYF. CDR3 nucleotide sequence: TGTGCCAGCTCACCCATTAGGACTAGCGCGTCCTACGAGCAGTACTTC.

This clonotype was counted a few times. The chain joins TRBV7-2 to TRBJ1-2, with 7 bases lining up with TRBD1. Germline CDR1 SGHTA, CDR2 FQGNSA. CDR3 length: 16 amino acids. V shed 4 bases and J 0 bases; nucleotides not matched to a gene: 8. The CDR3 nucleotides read TGTGCCAGCAGCTCATGGGGGACAGCCGCTAACTATGGCTACACCTTC. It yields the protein CASSSWGTAANYGYTF.

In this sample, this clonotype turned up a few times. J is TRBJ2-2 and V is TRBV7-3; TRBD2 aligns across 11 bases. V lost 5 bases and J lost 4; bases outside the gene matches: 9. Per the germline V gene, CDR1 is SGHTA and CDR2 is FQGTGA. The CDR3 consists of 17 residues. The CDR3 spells CASSPYSGGASTGELFF. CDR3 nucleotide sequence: TGTGCCAGCAGCCCCTATAGCGGGGGGGCCTCCACCGGGGAGCTGTTTTTT.

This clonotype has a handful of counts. The CDR3 DNA sequence: TGCGCCAGCAGCCAAGAGGGCAGGGGGCTCAGTAACACTGAAGCTTTCTTT. Translation gives CASSQEGRGLSNTEAFF. The V and J genes are TRBV4-1 and TRBJ1-1; TRBD1 aligns across 8 bases. This CDR3 comprises 17 residues. CDR1 is MGHRA and CDR2 is YSYEKL in the germline V gene. Trimming cost V 0 bases and J 2 bases; bases outside gene matches: 8.

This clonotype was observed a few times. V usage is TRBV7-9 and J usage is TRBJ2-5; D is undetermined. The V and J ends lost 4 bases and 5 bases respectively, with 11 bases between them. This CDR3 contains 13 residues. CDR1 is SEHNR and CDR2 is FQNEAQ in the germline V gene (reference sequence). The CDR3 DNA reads TGTGCCAGCAGCTCGCGGTCTTTTGAGACCCAGTACTTC. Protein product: CASSSRSFETQYF.

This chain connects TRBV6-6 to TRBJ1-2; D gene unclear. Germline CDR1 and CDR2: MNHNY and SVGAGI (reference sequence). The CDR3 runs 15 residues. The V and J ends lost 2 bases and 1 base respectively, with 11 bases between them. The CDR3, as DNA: TGTGCCAGCAGTTACCCTCAACAGAGTAACTATGGCTACACCTTC. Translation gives CASSYPQQSNYGYTF.

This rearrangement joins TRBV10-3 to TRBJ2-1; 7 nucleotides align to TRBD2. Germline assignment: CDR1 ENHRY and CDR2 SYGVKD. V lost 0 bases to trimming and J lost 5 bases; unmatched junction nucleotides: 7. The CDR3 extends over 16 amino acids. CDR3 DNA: TGTGCCATCAGTGAGTCGTTTGCGGCGGGAGACAATGAGCAGTTCTTC. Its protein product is CAISESFAAGDNEQFF.

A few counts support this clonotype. CDR3 sequence (DNA): TGTGCCAGCAGTGAGGGACTAGCGGGGGGGCCAGGGACCCAGTACTTC. Its translation is CASSEGLAGGPGTQYF. The genes are TRBV2 and TRBJ2-5; 16 bases line up with TRBD2. CDR3 length: 16 residues. Trimming at V came to 3 bases and at J to 7 bases, leaving 5 bases not matched to a gene. Per germline, CDR1 SNHLY and CDR2 FYNNEI.

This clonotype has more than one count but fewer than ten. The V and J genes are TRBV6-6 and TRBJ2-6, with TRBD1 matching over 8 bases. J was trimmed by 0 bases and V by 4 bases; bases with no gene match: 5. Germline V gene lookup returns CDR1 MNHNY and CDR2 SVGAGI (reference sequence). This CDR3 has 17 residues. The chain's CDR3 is CASSLSGGLSGANVLTF. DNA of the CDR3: TGTGCCAGCAGTTTGTCAGGGGGCCTCTCTGGGGCCAACGTCCTGACTTTC.

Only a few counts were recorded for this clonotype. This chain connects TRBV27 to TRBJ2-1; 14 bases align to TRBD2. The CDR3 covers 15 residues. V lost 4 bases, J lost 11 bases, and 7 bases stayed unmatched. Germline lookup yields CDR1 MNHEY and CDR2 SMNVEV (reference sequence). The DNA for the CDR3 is TGTGCCAGCAGTTCCGGACTAGCGGGGGGAAATAAGCAGTTCTTC. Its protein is CASSSGLAGGNKQFF.

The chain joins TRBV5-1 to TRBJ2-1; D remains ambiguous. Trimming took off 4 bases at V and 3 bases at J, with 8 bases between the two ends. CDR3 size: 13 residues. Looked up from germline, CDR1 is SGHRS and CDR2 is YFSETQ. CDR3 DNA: TGCGCCAGCAGCCCCTACAACTACAATGAGCAGTTCTTC. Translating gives CASSPYNYNEQFF.

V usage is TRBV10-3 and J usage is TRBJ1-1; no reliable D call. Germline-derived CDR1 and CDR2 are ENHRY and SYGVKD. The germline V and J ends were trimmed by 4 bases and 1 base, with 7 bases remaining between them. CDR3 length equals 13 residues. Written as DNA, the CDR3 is TGTGCCATCAGTGGGACTGCGAACACTGAAGCTTTCTTT. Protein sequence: CAISGTANTEAFF.

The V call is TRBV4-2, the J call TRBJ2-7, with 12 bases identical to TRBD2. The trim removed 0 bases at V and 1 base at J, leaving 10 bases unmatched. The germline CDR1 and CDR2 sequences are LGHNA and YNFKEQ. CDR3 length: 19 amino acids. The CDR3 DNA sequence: TGTGCCAGCAGCCAAGATGGAGCAAGAGGACTAGCGGGATCCTACGAGCAGTACTTC. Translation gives CASSQDGARGLAGSYEQYF.

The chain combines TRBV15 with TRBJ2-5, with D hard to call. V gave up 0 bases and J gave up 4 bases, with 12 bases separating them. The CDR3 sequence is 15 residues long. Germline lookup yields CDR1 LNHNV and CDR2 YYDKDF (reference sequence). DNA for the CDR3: TGTGCCACCAGCAGAGATCGTGATATGATAGAGACCCAGTACTTC. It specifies CATSRDRDMIETQYF.

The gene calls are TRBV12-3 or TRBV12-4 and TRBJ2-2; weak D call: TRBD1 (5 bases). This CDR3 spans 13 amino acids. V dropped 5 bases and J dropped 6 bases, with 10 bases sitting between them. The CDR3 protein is CASSPTGAGELFF. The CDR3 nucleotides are TGTGCCAGCAGTCCCACAGGTGCCGGGGAGCTGTTTTTT.

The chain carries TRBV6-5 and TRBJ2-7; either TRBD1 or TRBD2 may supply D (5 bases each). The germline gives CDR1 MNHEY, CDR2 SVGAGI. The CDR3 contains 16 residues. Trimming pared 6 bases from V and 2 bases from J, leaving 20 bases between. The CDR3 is CASSASPGGRAYEQYF. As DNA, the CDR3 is TGTGCCAGCAGCGCCTCACCTGGGGGAAGAGCCTACGAGCAGTACTTC.

The CDR3: CAWSGGALASGGYTF. The CDR3 coding sequence is TGTGCCTGGAGTGGAGGGGCGCTTGCGAGTGGAGGCTACACCTTC. The V gene is TRBV30, the J gene TRBJ1-2; the D gene is possibly TRBD1 (5 bases). Per the germline V gene, CDR1 is GTSNPN and CDR2 is SVGIG (reference sequence). The CDR3 runs to 15 residues. V lost 1 base and J 8 bases, leaving 20 bases between the germline ends.

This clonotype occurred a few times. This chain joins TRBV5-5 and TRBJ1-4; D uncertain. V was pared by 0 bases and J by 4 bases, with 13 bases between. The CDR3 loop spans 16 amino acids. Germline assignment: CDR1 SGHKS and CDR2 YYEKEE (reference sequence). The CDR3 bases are TGTGCCAGCAGCTTGGGGGGAAGCGGAGGTAATGAAAAACTGTTTTTT. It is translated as CASSLGGSGGNEKLFF.

CDR3 bases: TGCGCCAGCAGCCCAAGCGGGGGCTACGAGCAGTACTTC. This encodes CASSPSGGYEQYF. The V call is TRBV5-1, the J call TRBJ2-7; 8 positions match TRBD2. CDR1 is SGHRS, CDR2 YFSETQ, per germline. The CDR3 is 13 amino acids. The V segment lost 4 bases and the J segment 3 bases; nucleotides outside the gene matches: 3.

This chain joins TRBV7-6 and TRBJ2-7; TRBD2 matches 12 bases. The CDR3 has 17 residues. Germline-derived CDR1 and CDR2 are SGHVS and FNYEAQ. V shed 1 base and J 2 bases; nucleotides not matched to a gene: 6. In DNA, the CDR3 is TGTGCCAGCAGCTTAGGACTAGCGGGGGCCGACCCCTACGAGCAGTACTTC. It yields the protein CASSLGLAGADPYEQYF.

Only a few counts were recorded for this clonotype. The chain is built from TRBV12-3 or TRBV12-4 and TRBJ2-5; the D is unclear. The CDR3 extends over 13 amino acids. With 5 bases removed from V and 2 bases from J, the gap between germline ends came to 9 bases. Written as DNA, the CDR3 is TGTGCCAGCAGTCCCCCCAGACAAGAGACCCAGTACTTC. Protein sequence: CASSPPRQETQYF.

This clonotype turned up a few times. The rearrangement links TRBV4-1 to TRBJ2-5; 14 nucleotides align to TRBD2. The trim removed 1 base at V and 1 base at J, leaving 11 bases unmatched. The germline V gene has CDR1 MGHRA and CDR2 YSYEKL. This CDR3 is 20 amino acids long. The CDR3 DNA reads TGCGCCAGCAGCCAAGCAGCCCCCGGGACTAGCGGGGGACCCCAAGAGACCCAGTACTTC. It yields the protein CASSQAAPGTSGGPQETQYF.

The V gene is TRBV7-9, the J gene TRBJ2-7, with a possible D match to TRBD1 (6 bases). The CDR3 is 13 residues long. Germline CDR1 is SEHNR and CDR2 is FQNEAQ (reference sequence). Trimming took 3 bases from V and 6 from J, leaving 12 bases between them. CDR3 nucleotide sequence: TGTGCCAGCAGCTTTGTGACAGGAGGCGAGCAGTACTTC. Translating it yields CASSFVTGGEQYF.